This T cell receptor beta chain was found in a study of cytomegalovirus exposure and HLA in healthy donors. The donors were part of the roughly 130-subject validation cohort, which stood apart from the roughly 680-subject first cohort. Generated by immunoSEQ multiplex PCR, the TCRdb table keeps only in-frame clones and is missing some. The data contain approximately 140,000 clones, 85% to 90% of them singletons. From germline, CDR1 is SGHTA and CDR2 FQGTGA. V lost 3 bases to trimming and J lost 6 bases; unmatched junction nucleotides: 2. This CDR3 comprises 13 residues. The TCR comes from a woman aged 18-29 years in good health and CMV-seropositive. What was sequenced was PBMCs. The gene calls are TRBV7-3 and TRBJ2-1; TRBD1 agrees at 7 bases. The chain's CDR3 is CASSLTGSNEQFF. CDR3 sequence (DNA): TGTGCCAGCAGCTTGACAGGGTCCAATGAGCAGTTCTTC.